This T cell receptor (beta chain) was recovered during a study of OX40 agonist ivuxolimab in advanced cancers. Study summary: Prior therapy, whether anti-PD-1, anti-PD-L1 or anti-CTLA-4, was allowed, and approximately 40% had some.

Patients were ineligible given autoimmune disease history or systemic immunosuppression. Sequencing was performed with immunoSEQ multiplex PCR; in TCRdb, only in-frame clones are kept and a portion is missing. Found here are 80,000 or so clones, about 93% of them singletons; the top ten hold 0.25% to 0.35%. With 6 bases removed from V and 2 bases from J, the gap between germline ends came to 14 bases. Per the germline V gene, CDR1 is MDHEN and CDR2 is SYDVKM. The CDR3 sequence is 15 residues long. The sequencing used CD4+ or CD8+ T cells sorted from blood, collected in a trial of the OX40 agonist ivuxolimab. V and J are TRBV28 and TRBJ1-5; D gene uncertain. The receptor's source is an adult with an advanced solid tumor such as melanoma, head and neck, liver or kidney cancer. CDR3 nucleotides: TGTGCCAGCAGCCTCGGTAGCGCCGGCAATCAGCCCCAGCATTTT. Protein: CASSLGSAGNQPQHF.